One sample yielded the 25 T cell receptor beta chains listed below, sequenced in a study of shared clonotypes between healthy human individuals. Profiled with immunoSEQ multiplex PCR; TCRdb holds only in-frame clones, not every one. The table records 2 million to 2.5 million clones, about nine tenths of them present only once. Sequencing was performed on naive CD4+ T cells from PBMCs. As for subset: CD45RA+ positively selected. All receptors come from a man younger than 35 in good health. Some clones in this sample may be carry-over from other donors' samples.

The rearrangement uses TRBV28 and TRBJ1-5; D may be TRBD1 (5 bases). Germline values: CDR1 MDHEN, CDR2 SYDVKM. The CDR3 has 13 amino acids. Trimming pared 8 bases from V and 7 bases from J, leaving 15 bases between. CDR3 DNA sequence: TGTGCCAGCGGGGGGACGAGGGAACAGCCCCAGCATTTT. Its protein is CASGGTREQPQHF.

Points on this clone: Additional DNA sequences in this sample encode the identical CDR3. The V gene is TRBV2, the J gene TRBJ2-5; no reliable D call. The CDR3 runs 12 residues. Germline CDR1 reads SNHLY; CDR2 reads FYNNEI. Trimming removed 6 bases at V and 4 bases at J, with 9 bases between. The CDR3 is CASRGQGETQYF. In DNA form, the CDR3 reads TGTGCCAGCAGGGGTCAAGGAGAGACCCAGTACTTC.

V is TRBV4-1 and J is TRBJ2-3, with 8 nucleotides matching TRBD1. V gave up 5 bases and J gave up 0 bases; unmatched junction bases: 16. Germline V lookup: CDR1 MGHRA, CDR2 YSYEKL. The CDR3 has 19 amino acids. The chain's CDR3 is CASSAHRGTGFTSTDTQYF. The CDR3 region has the DNA TGCGCCAGCAGCGCCCACCGAGGGACAGGTTTTACTAGCACAGATACGCAGTATTTT.

The CDR3 nucleotides are TGTGCCAGCACCCCTCCCCCGGCTAGCGGGCTTATCTACGAGCAGTACTTC. This encodes CASTPPPASGLIYEQYF. The chain uses TRBV7-3 and TRBJ2-7; 8 nucleotides align to TRBD2. The CDR3 loop spans 17 amino acids. Germline values: CDR1 SGHTA, CDR2 FQGTGA. With 7 bases clipped from V and 3 bases from J, the junction kept 17 bases outside the gene matches.

This rearrangement joins TRBV10-1 to TRBJ2-1; 8 positions match TRBD2. The CDR3 is 15 amino acids. Germline V gene data show CDR1 as WNHNN and CDR2 as SYGVQD (reference sequence). The J segment lost 6 bases and the V segment lost 6 bases, leaving 10 bases of the junction unmatched. The CDR3 sequence is CASSEGLGGTNEQFF. CDR3 coding DNA: TGCGCCAGCAGCGAGGGACTAGGGGGGACCAATGAGCAGTTCTTC.

The count of this clone is one. In nucleotides, the CDR3 is TGTGCCAGTAGTCGCTCCCTGAGTTATGGCTACACCTTC. Its translation is CASSRSLSYGYTF. This chain uses TRBV19 with TRBJ1-2; D unclear. The germline CDR1 and CDR2 sequences are LNHDA and SQIVND (reference sequence). V dropped 5 bases and J dropped 5 bases, with 12 bases sitting between them. The CDR3 extends over 13 amino acids.

This clone was detected only once. V and J are TRBV2 and TRBJ1-6, with unresolved D. Germline values: CDR1 SNHLY, CDR2 FYNNEI. Trimming left V 4 bases short and J 15 bases short, with 19 bases between. The CDR3 covers 14 residues. The CDR3: CASSALREAAILHF. Here the CDR3 DNA reads TGTGCCAGCAGTGCCCTAAGAGAGGCGGCCATCCTCCACTTT.

The V and J genes are TRBV2 and TRBJ2-6, with D perhaps TRBD2 (6 bases). V shed 11 bases and J shed 2 bases, with 13 bases lying between them. This CDR3 is 14 amino acids long. The germline V gene encodes CDR1 SNHLY and CDR2 FYNNEI. CDR3 DNA: TGTGCCGGGGTCAGGGAGGCTGGGGCCAACGTCCTGACTTTC. Protein: CAGVREAGANVLTF.

V is TRBV5-1 and J is TRBJ2-7; D is ambiguous. The CDR3 runs to 13 residues. The germline gives CDR1 SGHRS, CDR2 YFSETQ. Deletions cut 4 bases from V and 5 bases from J, with 13 bases between. The DNA for the CDR3 is TGCGCCAGCAGCCGAGGTGGGTCTGACGAGCAGTACTTC. It is translated as CASSRGGSDEQYF.

J is TRBJ2-4 and V is TRBV21-1; the table's D gene call, TRBD2, was not cross checked with the DNA. TRBV21-1 is tagged as a pseudogene. The CDR3 consists of 21 residues. The CDR3 DNA sequence: TGTGCCAGCAGCAAAAAAGGACTAGCGGGAAAAGAACCCACTGCCAAAAACATTCAGTACTTC. Protein: CASSKKGLAGKEPTAKNIQYF.

The V and J genes are TRBV28 and TRBJ1-1; D is perhaps TRBD1 (6 bases). CDR1 is MDHEN, CDR2 SYDVKM, per germline. V gave up 4 bases and J gave up 4 bases, with 19 bases separating them. The CDR3 runs 16 residues. CDR3 coding DNA: TGTGCCAGCAGTTACCTCGGTGGACAGTACGGCACTGAAGCTTTCTTT. It yields the protein CASSYLGGQYGTEAFF.

Worth noting for this clone: Distinct nucleotide sequences in the sample also encode this CDR3. J is TRBJ1-2 and V is TRBV6-5; the D is unclear. The germline V gene has CDR1 MNHEY and CDR2 SVGAGI. Trimming stripped 6 bases from V and 2 bases from J, with 13 bases between. The CDR3 is 14 residues long. Here the CDR3 reads CASRDRGRNYGYTF. The DNA for the CDR3 is TGTGCCAGCAGGGACCGCGGGCGAAACTATGGCTACACCTTC.

The chain couples TRBV6-5 to TRBJ2-1, with 8 bases matching TRBD2. CDR1 and CDR2 from the germline V gene are MNHEY and SVGAGI. The CDR3 runs to 16 residues. V was clipped by 0 bases and J by 3 bases; unmatched bases: 4. CDR3 in amino acids: CASSYSRAGVYNEQFF. The CDR3, as DNA: TGTGCCAGCAGTTACTCGAGAGCGGGAGTCTACAATGAGCAGTTCTTC.

The chain uses TRBV5-6 and TRBJ1-2; D gene uncertain. CDR1 and CDR2 from the germline V gene are SGHDT and YYEEEE. Trimming removed 4 bases at V and 6 bases at J, with 10 bases between. The CDR3 runs to 12 residues. As DNA, the CDR3 is TGTGCCAGCAGCCTCACCGCAGATGGCTACACCTTC. Amino acid sequence: CASSLTADGYTF.

CDR3 DNA sequence: TGTGCCAGCAGCTTACTACCGGGACCGTTGAATCAGCCCCAGCATTTT. This gives the protein CASSLLPGPLNQPQHF. The chain couples TRBV7-2 to TRBJ1-5; tentatively, D is TRBD1 (5 bases). Trimming took 2 bases from V and 4 from J, leaving 15 bases between them. The CDR3 has 16 residues. Germline loops: CDR1 SGHTA, CDR2 FQGNSA. The variable domain in full, completed from reference TRBV7-2 and TRBJ1-5, reads GAGVSQSPSNKVTEKGKDVELRCDPISGHTALYWYRQSLGQGLEFLIYFQGNSAPDKSGLPSDRFSAERTGGSVSTLTIQRTQQEDSAVYLCASSLLPGPLNQPQHFGDGTRLSIL.

As to this clone: This CDR3 is also generated by other DNA sequences in the sample. V is TRBV6-5 and J is TRBJ2-1, with D maybe TRBD1 (6 bases). The CDR3 loop spans 14 amino acids. CDR1 is MNHEY and CDR2 is SVGAGI in the germline V gene. Trimming shortened V by 0 bases and J by 5 bases, and 8 bases separated the two germline ends. CDR3 DNA sequence: TGTGCCAGCAGTTACTCGAGGGGGAACAATGAGCAGTTCTTC. Its protein is CASSYSRGNNEQFF.

This clone has just one count. The V gene is TRBV27, the J gene TRBJ2-1; 9 bases agree with TRBD2. The CDR3 spans 14 residues. Germline V gene sequence: CDR1 MNHEY, CDR2 SMNVEV (reference sequence). V trimming: 10 bases; J trimming: 6 bases; junction bases outside the gene matches: 10. The DNA for the CDR3 is TGTGCCACCCAGAGGGGACTAGCCCTCAATGAGCAGTTCTTC. Protein: CATQRGLALNEQFF.

The rearrangement joins TRBV9 to TRBJ2-1, with 9 bases fitting TRBD2. There are 16 residues in the CDR3. J was trimmed by 4 bases and V by 4 bases; bases with no gene match: 9. Germline loops: CDR1 SGDLS, CDR2 YYNGEE. The CDR3: CASSTLGSGRYNEQFF. CDR3 bases: TGTGCCAGCAGCACCCTGGGTAGCGGGAGATACAATGAGCAGTTCTTC.

The table lists this clone with a count of one. The rearrangement uses TRBV7-2 and TRBJ2-2, with 14 bases matching TRBD2. CDR3 length: 17 residues. The germline V gene has CDR1 SGHTA and CDR2 FQGNSA. With V trimmed by 4 bases and J by 5 bases, 6 bases remained unmatched. DNA of the CDR3: TGTGCCAGCAGCTCGGGACTAGCGGGAGTAGGGACCGGGGAGCTGTTTTTT. This translates into CASSSGLAGVGTGELFF.

V usage is TRBV11-2 and J usage is TRBJ2-3, with 9 bases fitting TRBD2. Germline loops: CDR1 SGHAT, CDR2 FQNNGV. This CDR3 contains 17 residues. The ends lost 0 bases at V and 8 bases at J; junction bases unmatched: 12. The chain's CDR3 is CASSLDPGLAGAGTQYF. The CDR3 nucleotides read TGTGCCAGCAGCTTAGACCCGGGCTTAGCGGGAGCGGGTACGCAGTATTTT.

The V call is TRBV5-4, the J call TRBJ1-1, with 8 nucleotides matching TRBD1. The length of the CDR3 is 16 residues. V lost 3 bases and J lost 6; bases outside the gene matches: 13. Germline V gene sequence: CDR1 SGHNT, CDR2 YYREEE (reference sequence). CDR3 in DNA: TGTGCCAGCAGCTCGGAGCCCAGGGGGCGTTTACCTGAAGCTTTCTTT. Encoded protein: CASSSEPRGRLPEAFF.

The rearrangement uses TRBV6-5 and TRBJ2-7, with TRBD1 identical over 8 bases. Losses at the gene ends were 5 bases for V and 9 bases for J; bases not matched to a gene: 15. CDR1 is MNHEY and CDR2 is SVGAGI in the germline V gene. The CDR3 is 15 residues long. The CDR3 DNA follows: TGTGCCAGCAGTCCCACCGGGACAGGCTTCCTCCGGCAGTACTTC. Translated: CASSPTGTGFLRQYF.

As regards this clone: The sample contains more than one DNA sequence encoding this CDR3. The chain carries TRBV28 and TRBJ2-7; D uncertain. The germline CDR1 and CDR2 sequences are MDHEN and SYDVKM. V dropped 5 bases and J dropped 2 bases, with 7 bases sitting between them. CDR3 size: 12 residues. The CDR3 is CASSLSTYEQYF. CDR3 in DNA: TGTGCCAGCAGTCTCAGTACCTACGAGCAGTACTTC.

This chain joins TRBV29-1 and TRBJ2-1; D is unclear. The CDR3 totals 12 residues. Germline V CDR1 and CDR2: SQVTM, ANQGSEA. Deletions cut 3 bases from V and 8 bases from J, with 11 bases between. CDR3 loop: CSVDPPADEQFF. The CDR3 nucleotides are TGCAGCGTTGATCCGCCTGCAGATGAGCAGTTCTTC.

This clone was found once. V gene TRBV7-6 combines with J gene TRBJ1-2; 9 bases line up with TRBD1. Germline CDR1 reads SGHVS; CDR2 reads FNYEAQ. This CDR3 is built from 16 residues. Unmatched junction bases numbered 11, after V lost 4 bases and J lost 5 bases. CDR3 sequence: CASSYPSRDREYGYTF. The CDR3 DNA reads TGTGCCAGCAGCTACCCTTCCCGGGACAGGGAATATGGCTACACCTTC.